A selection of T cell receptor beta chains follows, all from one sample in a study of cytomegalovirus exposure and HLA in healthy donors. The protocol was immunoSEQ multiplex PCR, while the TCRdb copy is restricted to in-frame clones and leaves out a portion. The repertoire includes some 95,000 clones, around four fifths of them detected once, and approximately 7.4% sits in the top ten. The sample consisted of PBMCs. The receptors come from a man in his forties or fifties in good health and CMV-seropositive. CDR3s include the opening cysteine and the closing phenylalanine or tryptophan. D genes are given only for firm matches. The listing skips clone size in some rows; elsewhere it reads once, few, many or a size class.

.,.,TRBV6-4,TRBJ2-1,CASSDSNGNEQFF,TGTGCCAGCAGTGACTCGAACGGTAATGAGCAGTTCTTC
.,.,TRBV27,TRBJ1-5,CASSFRLNHNQPQHF,TGTGCCAGCAGTTTCCGGTTAAATCACAATCAGCCCCAGCATTTT
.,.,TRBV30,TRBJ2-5,CAWNANGETQYF,TGTGCCTGGAACGCGAACGGAGAGACCCAGTACTTC
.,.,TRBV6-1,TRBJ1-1,CASRRPNTEAFF,TGTGCCAGCCGGCGGCCAAACACTGAAGCTTTCTTT
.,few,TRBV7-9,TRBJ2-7,CASSLGRDYEQYF,TGTGCCAGCAGCTTAGGCCGGGACTACGAGCAGTACTTC
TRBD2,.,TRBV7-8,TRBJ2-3,CASSWPSGDDPSTDTQYF,TGTGCCAGCAGCTGGCCTAGCGGGGATGACCCTAGCACAGATACGCAGTATTTT
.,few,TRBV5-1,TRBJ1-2,CASEGRVIGAGGYTF,TGCGCCAGCGAGGGCAGGGTCATTGGGGCGGGAGGCTACACCTTC
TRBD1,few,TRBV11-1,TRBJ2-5,CASSLGDRGRETQYF,TGTGCCAGCAGCTTAGGAGACAGGGGGCGAGAGACCCAGTACTTC
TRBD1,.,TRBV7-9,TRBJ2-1,CASRSGTGEGEQFF,TGTGCCAGCAGATCCGGGACAGGGGAAGGTGAGCAGTTCTTC
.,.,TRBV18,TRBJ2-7,CASSPYPNSYEQYF,TGTGCCAGCTCACCCTACCCGAACTCCTACGAGCAGTACTTC
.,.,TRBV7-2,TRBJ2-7,CASSPGRGEQYF,TGTGCCAGCAGCCCCGGGCGGGGCGAGCAGTACTTC
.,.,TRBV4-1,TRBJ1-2,CASSHDTAYGYTF,TGCGCCAGCAGCCACGACACAGCCTATGGCTACACCTTC
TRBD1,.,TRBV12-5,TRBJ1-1,CASGLVLGTGGTEAFF,TGTGCTAGTGGTTTGGTACTGGGGACAGGGGGCACTGAAGCTTTCTTT
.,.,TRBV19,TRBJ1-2,CASSIELNSNYGYTF,TGTGCCAGTAGTATAGAGTTAAACTCTAACTATGGCTACACCTTC
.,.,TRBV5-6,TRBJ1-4,CASSSTLRQLATNEKLFF,TGTGCCAGCAGCTCTACCCTCCGACAGCTTGCAACTAATGAAAAACTGTTTTTT
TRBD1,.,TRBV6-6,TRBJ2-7,CASSAPGQGKNEQYF,TGTGCCAGCAGTGCTCCGGGACAGGGGAAGAACGAGCAGTACTTC
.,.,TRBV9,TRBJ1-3,CASSGRGRGNTIYF,TGTGCCAGCAGCGGGAGGGGACGGGGAAACACCATATATTTT
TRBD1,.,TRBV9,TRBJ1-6,CASSGQGAEDSPLHF,TGTGCCAGCAGCGGACAGGGGGCTGAAGATTCACCCCTCCACTTT
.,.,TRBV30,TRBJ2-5,CAWSTPGRGVKTQYF,TGTGCCTGGAGTACCCCAGGGAGGGGGGTGAAGACCCAGTACTTC
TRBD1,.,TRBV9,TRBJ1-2,CASSPTGVYGYTF,TGTGCCAGCAGCCCGACAGGGGTCTATGGCTACACCTTC
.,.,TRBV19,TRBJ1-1,CASRFQGTNTEAFF,TGTGCCAGTAGATTTCAGGGGACGAACACTGAAGCTTTCTTT
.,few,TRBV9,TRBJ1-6,CASSAGTNNSPLHF,TGTGCCAGCAGCGCCGGGACTAATAATTCACCCCTCCACTTT
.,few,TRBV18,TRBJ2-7,CASSSRQVGSYEQYF,TGTGCCAGCTCATCCCGACAGGTGGGCAGCTACGAGCAGTACTTC
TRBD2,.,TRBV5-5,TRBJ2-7,CASSNDGTSSYEQYF,TGTGCCAGCAGCAACGACGGGACTAGCAGCTACGAGCAGTACTTC
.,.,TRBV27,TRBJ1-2,CASTTLFPTNYGYTF,TGTGCCAGCACTACGCTTTTTCCTACCAACTATGGCTACACCTTC
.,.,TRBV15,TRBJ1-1,CATSRDLDSLTEAFF,TGTGCCACCAGCAGAGATTTAGACAGCCTCACTGAAGCTTTCTTT
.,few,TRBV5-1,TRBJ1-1,CASSPPSGEGTEAFF,TGCGCCAGCAGCCCCCCTTCGGGGGAGGGAACTGAAGCTTTCTTT
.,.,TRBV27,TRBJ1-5,CASSLSFRTALNQPQNF,TGTGCCAGCAGTTTATCCTTCCGGACAGCACTCAATCAGCCCCAGAATTTT
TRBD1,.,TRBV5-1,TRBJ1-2,CASSLSPTGANYGYTF,TGCGCCAGCAGCTTGTCTCCGACAGGGGCTAACTATGGCTACACCTTC
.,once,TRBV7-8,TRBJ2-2,CASSLNGGDGELFF,TGTGCCAGCAGCTTAAATGGAGGGGACGGGGAGCTGTTTTTT
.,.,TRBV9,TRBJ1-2,CASSARETNYGYTF,TGTGCCAGCAGCGCCCGGGAGACTAACTATGGCTACACCTTC
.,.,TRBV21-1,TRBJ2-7,CASVAGVTYEQYF,TGTGCCAGCGTCGCGGGGGTAACCTACGAGCAGTACTTC
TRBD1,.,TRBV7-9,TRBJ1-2,CASSLDDRAGYGYPF,TGTGCCAGCAGCTTAGACGACAGGGCAGGATATGGCTACCCCTTC
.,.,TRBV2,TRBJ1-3,CASSVGDTIYF,TGTGCCAGCAGTGTCGGTGACACCATATATTTT
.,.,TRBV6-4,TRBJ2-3,CASSEGSDADTQYF,TGTGCCAGCAGTGAAGGTAGCGACGCAGATACGCAGTATTTT
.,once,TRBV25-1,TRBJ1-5,CASSWGRANQPQHF,TGTGCCAGCAGTTGGGGCAGGGCAAATCAGCCCCAGCATTTT
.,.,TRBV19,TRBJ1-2,CASSLPGLVMGGYTF,TGTGCCAGTAGCCTACCCGGACTGGTAATGGGTGGCTACACCTTC